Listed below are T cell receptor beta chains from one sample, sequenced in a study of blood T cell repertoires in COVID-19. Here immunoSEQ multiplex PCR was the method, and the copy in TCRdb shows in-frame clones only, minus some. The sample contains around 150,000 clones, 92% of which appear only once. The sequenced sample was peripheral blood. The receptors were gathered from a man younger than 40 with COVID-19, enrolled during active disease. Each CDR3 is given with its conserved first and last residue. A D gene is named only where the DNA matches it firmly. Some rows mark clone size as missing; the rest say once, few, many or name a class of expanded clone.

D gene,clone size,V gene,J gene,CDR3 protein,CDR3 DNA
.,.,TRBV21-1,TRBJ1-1,CAATSGGTMNTEAFF,TGTGCCGCCACTTCGGGGGGAACCATGAACACTGAAGCTTTCTTT
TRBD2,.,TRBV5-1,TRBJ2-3,CASSRIVGLAGGTDTQYF,TGCGCCAGCAGCCGAATTGTAGGACTAGCGGGAGGAACAGATACGCAGTATTTT
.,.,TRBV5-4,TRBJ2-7,CASSFEYEQYF,TGTGCCAGCAGTTTTGAGTACGAGCAGTACTTC
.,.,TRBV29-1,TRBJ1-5,CSAIHRADQPQHF,TGCAGCGCAATCCACAGGGCCGATCAGCCCCAGCATTTT
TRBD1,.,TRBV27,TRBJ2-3,CASSDRGSTDTQYF,TGTGCCAGCAGTGACAGGGGTTCAACAGATACGCAGTATTTT
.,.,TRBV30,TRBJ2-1,CAYSRYTYAYNEQFF,TGTGCCTACTCGCGGTATACCTACGCCTACAATGAGCAGTTCTTC
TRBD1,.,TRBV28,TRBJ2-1,CASSRDRGFNEQFF,TGTGCCAGCAGTCGGGACAGGGGTTTCAATGAGCAGTTCTTC
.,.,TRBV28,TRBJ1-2,CASSSLAGRLGYTF,TGTGCCAGCAGTTCCTTGGCGGGGAGGTTAGGCTACACCTTC
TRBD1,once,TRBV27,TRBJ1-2,CASRQRQGAFEGYTF,TGTGCCAGCAGACAGAGACAGGGGGCGTTTGAAGGCTACACCTTC
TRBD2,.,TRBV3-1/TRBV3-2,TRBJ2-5,CASSWTSGAGGETQYF,TGTGCCAGCAGCTGGACTAGCGGGGCCGGGGGGGAGACCCAGTACTTC